This record looks at one T cell receptor (beta chain) sequence and its context. Antigen: not known. Unmatched junction bases numbered 4, after V lost 3 bases and J lost 4 bases. CDR1 and CDR2 (germline): LGHNA, YNFKEQ. The CDR3 spans 16 residues. The treatment is: oral pan-JAK inhibitor, 5-10 mg twice daily. Peripheral blood and lesional scalp punch biopsies came from alopecia areata patients. Investigators isolated RNA and reverse transcribed it into cDNA to act as the sequencing template. Using immunoSEQ multiplex PCR, the repertoire was profiled, and TCRdb retains in-frame clones only, with some absent. Of 100,000 to 120,000 clones in the sample, around 54% were seen once. The sample is drawn from a study of CD8+ T cells in alopecia areata. Study as a whole: Treated patients were given oral tofacitinib, which was dosed at 5 to 10 mg twice daily. Findings of the study overall: Significant decreases in scalp clonality and expanded CD8+ clones followed tofacitinib treatment.

The TCR sequence derives from a human donor with alopecia areata. The source material was CD4+ T cells sorted from blood, sampled at week 24, from a patient treated with tofacitinib. This chain links TRBV4-2 with TRBJ2-5; 14 bases line up with TRBD2. Here the CDR3 reads CASSQSTSGGAETQYF. CDR3 coding DNA: TGTGCCAGCAGCCAGTCGACTAGCGGGGGGGCAGAGACCCAGTACTTC.